The rows below give T cell receptor beta chains drawn from one sample of a study of T cell responses to AZD1222 COVID-19 vaccine. Produced via immunoSEQ multiplex PCR; TCRdb's table is partial and in-frame only. Here the sample spans 130,000 or so clones, over 90% being singletons. Specimen: peripheral blood, collected on day 0 of AZD1222 vaccination. These receptor sequences come from an adult in good health. Each CDR3 is given with its conserved first and last residue. The order of the fields is V gene, J gene, CDR3 protein.

v_call: TRBV6-2/TRBV6-3; j_call: TRBJ1-1; cdr3_aa: CASSSGGARNTEAFF
v_call: TRBV25-1; j_call: TRBJ2-1; cdr3_aa: CASSARENEQFF
v_call: TRBV2; j_call: TRBJ2-5; cdr3_aa: CASREGVEYQETQYF
v_call: TRBV6-5; j_call: TRBJ1-1; cdr3_aa: CASSHGQVTEAFF
v_call: TRBV7-2; j_call: TRBJ2-1; cdr3_aa: CASSLYRNREQFF
v_call: TRBV6-5; j_call: TRBJ1-2; cdr3_aa: CASSYSTSGGYTF
v_call: TRBV9; j_call: TRBJ1-3; cdr3_aa: CASSVAGSPGNTIYF
v_call: TRBV19; j_call: TRBJ2-2; cdr3_aa: CATTVTGELFF
v_call: TRBV21-1; j_call: TRBJ2-5; cdr3_aa: CASSTGQGAWAALETQYF
v_call: TRBV29-1; j_call: TRBJ1-2; cdr3_aa: CSVENAARGGYTF